This T cell receptor (beta chain) stems from a study of cytomegalovirus exposure and HLA in healthy donors. Overall study: Of all 400 or so donors who were genotyped, roughly 81% belonged to the Caucasian-associated ancestry cluster.

With regard to this clone: Its antigen remains unknown.

The CDR3 is 17 residues long. The germline V gene encodes CDR1 SEHNR and CDR2 FQNEAQ (reference sequence). With 4 bases clipped from V and 2 bases from J, the junction kept 14 bases outside the gene matches. The PCR employed 60 Vbeta primers together with 13 Jbeta primers. The data were produced by immunoSEQ multiplex PCR, yet TCRdb's version contains in-frame clones alone and is incomplete. The data show approximately 32,000 clones, roughly 88% seen once. Healthy bone marrow donors supplied every sample. Overall study results and limits: Solely CMV serostatus was available to characterize immune exposure.

The sample taken for sequencing was PBMCs. This sequence was found in a woman aged 18-29 years in good health and CMV-seronegative. The V call is TRBV7-9, the J call TRBJ2-7; 7 positions agree with TRBD1. The CDR3 region is CASSSLLGTVVTYEQYF. The DNA of the CDR3 is TGTGCCAGCAGCTCACTACTTGGGACAGTCGTTACCTACGAGCAGTACTTC.